This TCR beta chain emerged from a study of shared clonotypes between healthy human individuals. The study, taken as a whole, reports: Around 5.4% of naive CD4 clonotypes were common to several donors.

A CD45RA+ naive subset and a CD45RA-negative memory subset were split from CD4+ cells. At a deep level, the assay was run. The authors split each subset's genomic DNA evenly across several immunoSEQ plates. Clones were sequenced by immunoSEQ multiplex PCR, and TCRdb holds only the in-frame ones, with some missing. The sample carries approximately 500,000 clones, 90% to 97% recorded once. Of note for this clone: Its target is not known.

The sample was naive CD4+ T cells sorted from blood. As for subset: CD45RA+ positively selected. The source of this sequence is a woman between 25 and 40 years old in good health.

Here the CDR3 reads CASSLDNQPQHF. In DNA form, the CDR3 reads TGTGCCAGCAGCTTAGATAATCAGCCCCAGCATTTT. The chain links TRBV7-2 to TRBJ1-5, with no clear D. V lost 1 base, J lost 4 bases, and 2 bases lay in between. The CDR3 is 12 amino acids. Germline V gene lookup returns CDR1 SGHTA and CDR2 FQGNSA.